The rows below give T cell receptor beta chains drawn from one sample of a study of beta chain features in type 1 diabetes. The assay was immunoSEQ multiplex PCR, and TCRdb's table has in-frame clones only and misses some. The profile shows some 250,000 clones, 27% of them singletons. What was sequenced was central memory CD4+ T cells from blood. The receptors were sampled from a man aged 25 to 40 in good health. Both conserved end residues are part of each CDR3. A D gene is named only where the DNA matches it firmly. Size values are once, few and many counts, or a class for expanded clones, and some rows have none.

J gene	V gene	clone size	D gene	CDR3 protein	CDR3 DNA
TRBJ2-5	TRBV28	.	.	CASSLFSELKETQYF	TGTGCCAGCAGCTTATTTTCGGAACTTAAAGAGACCCAGTACTTC
TRBJ2-1	TRBV28	many	TRBD2	CASSPVGLAGGGYPYNEQFF	TGTGCCAGCAGTCCGGTGGGACTAGCGGGAGGGGGGTACCCCTACAATGAGCAGTTCTTC
TRBJ2-1	TRBV30	few	.	CAWSAHGGYNEQFF	TGTGCCTGGAGTGCCCACGGAGGATACAATGAGCAGTTCTTC
TRBJ2-5	TRBV5-6	few	.	CASSRGQRLESDF	TGTGCCAGCAGCCGCGGACAGCGCCTCGAGTCAGACTTC
TRBJ1-1	TRBV29-1	many	.	CSVYRGQNTEAFF	TGCAGCGTCTACCGGGGACAGAACACTGAAGCTTTCTTT
TRBJ2-7	TRBV29-1	.	.	CSVGGWESYEQYF	TGCAGCGTTGGAGGGTGGGAATCCTACGAGCAGTACTTC
TRBJ2-4	TRBV19	.	TRBD2	CASSEAGVYF	TGTGCCAGTAGCGAAGCGGGAGTGTACTTC
TRBJ2-2	TRBV5-4	.	.	CASSPKTNGFTGELFF	TGTGCCAGCAGCCCTAAGACCAACGGTTTCACCGGGGAGCTGTTTTTT
TRBJ2-7	TRBV7-2	few	.	CASSGGIGVSYEQYF	TGTGCCAGCAGCGGGGGTATCGGCGTCTCCTACGAGCAGTACTTC
TRBJ2-1	TRBV4-3	.	.	CASSQDRPAYNEQFF	TGCGCCAGCAGCCAAGATAGGCCGGCCTACAATGAGCAGTTCTTC
TRBJ2-5	TRBV7-9	.	.	CASSLGLGETQYF	TGTGCCAGCAGCTTAGGCTTAGGCGAGACCCAGTACTTC
TRBJ2-5	TRBV2	.	TRBD1	CASSVGQGGFETQYF	TGTGCCAGCAGTGTGGGACAGGGGGGCTTCGAGACCCAGTACTTC
TRBJ2-1	TRBV6-6	.	.	CASTPVTRDEQFF	TGTGCCAGCACCCCTGTCACCCGGGATGAGCAGTTCTTC
TRBJ2-7	TRBV30	.	TRBD2	CAWSIGTSVDEQYF	TGTGCCTGGAGTATTGGGACTAGCGTCGACGAGCAGTACTTC
TRBJ2-3	TRBV7-2	few	.	CASSLDGGTQYF	TGTGCCAGCAGCCTAGACGGGGGAACGCAGTATTTT
TRBJ2-3	TRBV11-2	once	.	CASSSQGLPTDTQYF	TGTGCCAGCAGCTCGCAGGGGCTCCCCACAGATACGCAGTATTTT
TRBJ2-7	TRBV28	.	.	CASSFTPGQGGRYEQYF	TGTGCCAGCAGTTTCACCCCGGGTCAGGGGGGTAGATACGAGCAGTACTTC
TRBJ1-6	TRBV30	few	.	CGWRANSPLHF	TGTGGGTGGAGGGCGAATTCACCCCTCCACTTT
TRBJ2-7	TRBV30	.	TRBD1	CAWSVARGQYEQYF	TGTGCCTGGAGTGTTGCCAGGGGGCAGTACGAGCAGTACTTC
TRBJ2-1	TRBV2	few	TRBD2	CASSPRLAGYNEQFF	TGTGCCAGCAGTCCTAGACTAGCGGGGTACAATGAGCAGTTCTTC
TRBJ2-7	TRBV11-3	.	.	CASSTGYEQYF	TGTGCCAGCAGCACCGGGTACGAGCAGTACTTC
TRBJ2-3	TRBV7-2	few	TRBD2	CASSLRTSGRTDTQYF	TGTGCCAGCAGCCTACGGACTAGCGGGAGGACAGATACGCAGTATTTT
TRBJ2-7	TRBV7-2	few	.	CASSFQTYEQYF	TGTGCCAGCAGCTTCCAGACCTACGAGCAGTACTTC
TRBJ2-1	TRBV4-3	.	TRBD2	CASSQDSRTSGKSSYNEQFF	TGCGCCAGCAGCCAAGATTCGAGGACTAGCGGGAAGAGCTCCTACAATGAGCAGTTCTTC
TRBJ2-7	TRBV2	few	TRBD2	CASTRLAVYEQYF	TGTGCCAGCACGCGACTAGCGGTCTACGAGCAGTACTTC
TRBJ1-2	TRBV5-4	many	TRBD1	CASSWDRGRANYGYTF	TGTGCCAGCAGCTGGGACAGGGGGCGGGCTAACTATGGCTACACCTTC
TRBJ2-1	TRBV5-6	few	TRBD1	CASRGGQGTYNEQFF	TGTGCCAGCAGAGGGGGACAGGGGACCTACAATGAGCAGTTCTTC
TRBJ1-3	TRBV2	few	.	CATRGTDSGNTIYF	TGTGCCACTCGCGGGACTGACTCTGGAAACACCATATATTTT
TRBJ2-1	TRBV6-6	.	.	CASSYKGSNWEQFF	TGTGCCAGCAGTTACAAGGGCAGCAATTGGGAGCAGTTCTTC
TRBJ1-4	TRBV30	few	.	CAWSQGMSTNEKLFF	TGTGCCTGGAGTCAGGGTATGAGCACTAATGAAAAACTGTTTTTT
TRBJ2-6	TRBV7-7	.	.	CASSLGGSGANVLTF	TGTGCCAGCAGCTTAGGAGGCTCAGGGGCCAACGTCCTGACTTTC
TRBJ2-7	TRBV20-1	few	.	CSATPGDEQYF	TGCAGTGCTACCCCAGGCGACGAGCAGTACTTC
TRBJ2-5	TRBV29-1	.	.	CSVTSPTLQETQYF	TGCAGCGTAACCTCCCCGACACTTCAAGAGACCCAGTACTTC
TRBJ1-2	TRBV7-2	few	TRBD1	CASSFPTGGYTF	TGTGCCAGCAGCTTCCCGACAGGGGGCTACACCTTC
TRBJ2-7	TRBV7-2	.	.	CASSGRTVSYEQYF	TGTGCCAGCAGCGGACGGACCGTGTCCTACGAGCAGTACTTC
TRBJ2-6	TRBV2	.	.	CASWGIGANVLTF	TGTGCCAGCTGGGGGATTGGGGCCAACGTCCTGACTTTC
TRBJ1-6	TRBV2	.	.	CASTRDSNSNSPLHF	TGTGCCAGCACTCGGGACTCAAACAGTAATTCACCCCTCCACTTT
TRBJ2-7	TRBV7-9	.	TRBD1	CASSFEGAYSYEQYF	TGTGCCAGCAGCTTCGAGGGGGCCTACTCCTACGAGCAGTACTTC
TRBJ2-1	TRBV6-5	.	TRBD1	CASSSNRGSYNEQFF	TGTGCCAGCAGTTCTAACAGGGGGTCCTACAATGAGCAGTTCTTC
TRBJ2-1	TRBV7-2	few	.	CASSWRGETGSYNEQFF	TGTGCCAGCAGCTGGAGGGGGGAAACCGGCTCCTACAATGAGCAGTTCTTC
TRBJ1-1	TRBV15	once	.	CATSRVQGGGAFF	TGTGCCACCAGCAGAGTGCAGGGAGGTGGGGCTTTCTTT
TRBJ2-5	TRBV2	.	.	CASAPPGGIKETQYF	TGTGCCAGCGCCCCCCCCGGGGGAATAAAAGAGACCCAGTACTTC
TRBJ2-7	TRBV25-1	.	TRBD2	CASSDVGGLRRYEQYF	TGTGCCAGCAGTGATGTCGGGGGGTTGCGGAGATACGAGCAGTACTTC
TRBJ2-5	TRBV30	few	TRBD2	CAWSPLAGGETQYF	TGTGCCTGGAGTCCCCTAGCGGGGGGGGAGACCCAGTACTTC
TRBJ2-4	TRBV5-1	few	.	CASSLVEAKNIQYF	TGCGCCAGCAGCTTGGTAGAGGCCAAAAACATTCAGTACTTC
TRBJ2-7	TRBV29-1	few	.	CSVSGLEGFSQSYEQYF	TGCAGCGTCTCCGGGTTAGAGGGGTTTAGTCAATCTTACGAGCAGTACTTC
TRBJ2-7	TRBV7-2	.	TRBD1	CASSERQGPYEQYF	TGTGCCAGCAGCGAGAGACAGGGACCCTACGAGCAGTACTTC
TRBJ2-3	TRBV18	.	TRBD1	CASSPQGANTDTQYF	TGTGCCAGCTCACCACAGGGGGCGAACACAGATACGCAGTATTTT
TRBJ2-7	TRBV13	.	.	CASTGERSSYEQYF	TGTGCCAGCACCGGGGAGCGGAGCTCCTACGAGCAGTACTTC
TRBJ2-3	TRBV30	.	.	CAWSVGAESTDTQYF	TGTGCCTGGAGTGTAGGGGCGGAGAGCACAGATACGCAGTATTTT
TRBJ2-6	TRBV12-5	few	.	CASGLIAGAGANVLTF	TGTGCTAGTGGTTTGATCGCAGGGGCTGGGGCCAACGTCCTGACTTTC
TRBJ1-1	TRBV15	.	.	CATSRGGTGMNTEAFF	TGTGCCACCAGCAGAGGAGGGACTGGGATGAACACTGAAGCTTTCTTT
TRBJ2-7	TRBV5-6	.	.	CASRVAANYEQYF	TGTGCCAGCAGGGTAGCGGCCAACTACGAGCAGTACTTC
TRBJ2-7	TRBV4-3	few	.	CASSQGVDGRAHEQYF	TGCGCCAGCAGCCAAGGAGTCGACGGACGCGCCCACGAGCAGTACTTC
TRBJ2-3	TRBV18	few	.	CASSPDSTTDTQYF	TGTGCCAGCTCACCGGACAGTACCACAGATACGCAGTATTTT
TRBJ2-1	TRBV5-1	few	.	CASSSAPPRDEQFF	TGCGCCAGCAGCTCTGCTCCCCCGAGGGATGAGCAGTTCTTC
TRBJ1-5	TRBV30	.	.	CAWIPGGDHQPQHF	TGTGCCTGGATTCCTGGAGGGGACCATCAGCCCCAGCATTTT